The T cell receptor beta chain described here comes from a study of blood T cell repertoires in COVID-19. Overall study context: Sites in the United States, Italy and Spain provided acute and convalescent COVID-19 samples. In each case, the material was cDNA or gDNA derived from T cells, B-cell-depleted T cells, or PBMCs.

The CDR3 covers 12 residues. V shed 8 bases, J shed 2 bases, and the junction held 1 base outside the gene matches. CDR1 is GTSNPN and CDR2 is SVGIG in the germline V gene (reference sequence). Seattle patient enrollment occurred during active infection, with longitudinal follow-up thereafter. Per the original data handling: Counts of nucleated cells, estimated from reference gene primer amplification, were obtained. Assay used: immunoSEQ multiplex PCR; TCRdb lists only in-frame clones, some missing. The V and J calls and the clone size are those of that table, but D and trimming were determined from the DNA. The table lists about 150,000 clones, roughly nine tenths of them singletons.

This receptor was identified in a human donor with COVID-19, enrolled during active disease. The donor label of this sample is uncertain. The rearrangement joins TRBV30 to TRBJ1-2, with 11 bases that match TRBD1. Sequencing was carried out using peripheral blood. CDR3 DNA: TGTGCCCGGGACAGGGGGAACTATGGCTACACCTTC. Amino acids: CARDRGNYGYTF.